These T cell receptor beta chains were read from a single sample in a study of blood T cell repertoires in COVID-19. Data came from immunoSEQ multiplex PCR; TCRdb stores just in-frame clones and leaves some out. The sample holds about 220,000 clones, 65% to 85% seen once. Source material: peripheral blood. All receptors derive from a woman aged 60-75 years with acute or convalescent COVID-19. Both conserved end residues are trimmed from each CDR3.

v_call	j_call	cdr3_aa
TRBV9	TRBJ2-3	ASSDRLAGELDTQY
TRBV13	TRBJ2-3	ASSLAGGPDTQY
TRBV6-5	TRBJ2-2	ASSYRRGGSTGELF
TRBV11-2	TRBJ1-1	ASSLGPLPGYTF
TRBV23-1	TRBJ2-2	ASSPGQGNGELF
TRBV9	TRBJ2-2	ASSNKNTGELF
TRBV30	TRBJ2-2	AWGTSGELF
TRBV11-1	TRBJ2-5	ASSSPWQEETQY
TRBV19	TRBJ1-2	ASRPQGAYGYT
TRBV2	TRBJ1-6	ASRDDSLPNSPLH
TRBV20-1	TRBJ1-2	SASEGAREGYT
TRBV4-1	TRBJ1-2	ASSQERPPGQGFGYT
TRBV3-1/TRBV3-2	TRBJ1-2	ASAKGQGAFDGYT
TRBV4-2	TRBJ2-1	ASSQERLAGDEQF
TRBV3-1/TRBV3-2	TRBJ1-2	ASSQGAANYGYT
TRBV19	TRBJ1-5	ASSISRGGQPQH
TRBV6-5	TRBJ2-6	ASTPRLMGANVLT
TRBV6-1	TRBJ1-6	ASSTGASPLH
TRBV6-1	TRBJ1-3	ASSEKGRSDTIY
TRBV6-4	TRBJ2-3	ASSRTGLMDTQY
TRBV20-1	TRBJ1-3	SASKRGTDTGNTIY
TRBV6-5	TRBJ1-2	AVRQGGYGYT
TRBV10-1	TRBJ1-3	ARGSFSGNTIY
TRBV7-2	TRBJ2-7	ASSVPSSDEQY
TRBV3-1/TRBV3-2	TRBJ1-3	ASSQGTDSGNTIY
TRBV9	TRBJ1-4	ASSVAQGASEKLF
TRBV11-2	TRBJ1-6	ASSLERGSPLH
TRBV9	TRBJ1-2	ASSSADNGYT
TRBV19	TRBJ2-3	ASSRSAGAITDTQY
TRBV29-1	TRBJ1-5	SVGQGTSQPQH
TRBV4-1	TRBJ1-2	ASSQSAVVGVHGYT
TRBV19	TRBJ1-5	ASSQGANRYQPQH
TRBV30	TRBJ1-2	AWSVGRGGYT
TRBV18	TRBJ2-5	ASSPGGGQRETQY
TRBV3-1/TRBV3-2	TRBJ1-3	ASSLTFGFGGNTIY
TRBV25-1	TRBJ2-5	ATWGRETQY
TRBV2	TRBJ2-2	ASSEVGGGNTGELF
TRBV19	TRBJ1-2	ASGHRGDGYT
TRBV19	TRBJ1-6	ASSVLRGSYNSPLH
TRBV5-1	TRBJ2-1	ASSLVGGPGNEQF
TRBV6-5	TRBJ1-3	ASRDRFSGNTIY
TRBV4-1	TRBJ2-1	ASSQTSVGWRDNEQF
TRBV5-1	TRBJ2-1	ASSRGQGVGDEQF
TRBV6-1	TRBJ1-1	ASSEPGRIAF
TRBV6-4	TRBJ1-5	ASSERDSYSNQPQH
TRBV2	TRBJ1-4	ASTGRSEKLF
TRBV10-2	TRBJ2-7	ASSESAGGSYEQY
TRBV18	TRBJ1-2	ASSPMGHESYT
TRBV7-9	TRBJ1-2	ASSSKWAPGNYGYT
TRBV4-1	TRBJ2-6	ASSPQVQSGANVLT
TRBV18	TRBJ1-1	ASSPVIENTEAF
TRBV10-3	TRBJ2-7	AISSPTGYEQY
TRBV7-2	TRBJ2-3	ASSLAVSAGGRNTQY